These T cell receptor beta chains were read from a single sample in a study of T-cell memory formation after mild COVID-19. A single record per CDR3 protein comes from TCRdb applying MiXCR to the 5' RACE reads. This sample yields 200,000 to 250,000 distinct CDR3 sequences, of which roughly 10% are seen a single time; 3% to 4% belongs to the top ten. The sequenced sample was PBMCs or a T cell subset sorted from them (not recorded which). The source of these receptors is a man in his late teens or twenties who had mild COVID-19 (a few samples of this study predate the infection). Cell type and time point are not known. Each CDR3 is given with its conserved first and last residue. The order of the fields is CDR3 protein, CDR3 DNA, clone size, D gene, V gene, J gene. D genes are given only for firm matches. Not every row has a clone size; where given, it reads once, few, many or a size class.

cdr3_aa: CASSQEPITQYF
cdr3_nt: TGTGCCAGCAGCCAAGAACCTATAACGCAGTATTTT
clone_size: -
d_call: -
v_call: TRBV3-1
j_call: TRBJ2-3

cdr3_aa: CASSYYRARGVPDEQFF
cdr3_nt: TGTGCCAGCAGTTACTACAGGGCCCGGGGGGTCCCCGATGAGCAGTTCTTC
clone_size: few
d_call: -
v_call: TRBV6-6
j_call: TRBJ2-1

cdr3_aa: CASSRYKDGGYGYTF
cdr3_nt: TGTGCCAGCAGCCGATATAAAGACGGAGGCTATGGCTACACCTTC
clone_size: -
d_call: -
v_call: TRBV3-1
j_call: TRBJ1-2

cdr3_aa: CASSGRTGESSPLHF
cdr3_nt: TGTGCCAGCAGCGGAAGGACAGGGGAAAGTTCACCCCTCCACTTT
clone_size: many
d_call: TRBD1
v_call: TRBV7-2
j_call: TRBJ1-6

cdr3_aa: CASSLIQGDEKLFF
cdr3_nt: TGTGCCAGCAGCTTGATACAGGGGGATGAAAAACTGTTTTTT
clone_size: -
d_call: TRBD1
v_call: TRBV5-5
j_call: TRBJ1-4

cdr3_aa: CASRLTGNYGYTF
cdr3_nt: TGTGCCAGCAGGTTGACGGGTAACTATGGCTACACCTTC
clone_size: -
d_call: -
v_call: TRBV5-5
j_call: TRBJ1-2

cdr3_aa: CASSVGYRASQYNEQFF
cdr3_nt: TGTGCCAGCAGCGTAGGCTACCGGGCTAGCCAATACAATGAGCAGTTCTTC
clone_size: -
d_call: -
v_call: TRBV9
j_call: TRBJ2-1

cdr3_aa: CASSSTGVNRGFETQYF
cdr3_nt: TGTGCCAGCAGCTCGACAGGGGTGAATAGGGGTTTTGAGACCCAGTACTTC
clone_size: few
d_call: TRBD1
v_call: TRBV5-5
j_call: TRBJ2-5

cdr3_aa: CASSRGPTGELFF
cdr3_nt: TGTGCCAGCAGCCGTGGACCTACCGGGGAGCTGTTTTTT
clone_size: many
d_call: -
v_call: TRBV7-6
j_call: TRBJ2-2

cdr3_aa: CASSLEVYGYTF
cdr3_nt: TGTGCCAGCAGCTTAGAAGTCTATGGCTACACCTTC
clone_size: many
d_call: -
v_call: TRBV7-9
j_call: TRBJ1-2

cdr3_aa: CASSFTGRETQYF
cdr3_nt: TGCGCCAGCAGCTTCACAGGGAGGGAGACCCAGTACTTC
clone_size: few
d_call: -
v_call: TRBV5-1
j_call: TRBJ2-5

cdr3_aa: CASSHRPRSSGANVLTF
cdr3_nt: TGTGCCAGCAGCCACAGGCCGAGAAGCTCTGGGGCCAACGTCCTGACTTTC
clone_size: many
d_call: -
v_call: TRBV3-1
j_call: TRBJ2-6

cdr3_aa: CASSSGTSGGAQETQYF
cdr3_nt: TGCGCCAGCAGCTCGGGGACTAGCGGGGGGGCCCAAGAGACCCAGTACTTC
clone_size: many
d_call: TRBD2
v_call: TRBV5-1
j_call: TRBJ2-5

cdr3_aa: CASSLMGSQPQHF
cdr3_nt: TGTGCCAGCAGCTTAATGGGGAGTCAGCCCCAGCATTTT
clone_size: -
d_call: -
v_call: TRBV7-2
j_call: TRBJ1-5

cdr3_aa: CASSLGTAGDYNEQFF
cdr3_nt: TGCGCCAGCAGCTTGGGGACAGCGGGGGACTACAATGAGCAGTTCTTC
clone_size: -
d_call: TRBD2
v_call: TRBV5-1
j_call: TRBJ2-1

cdr3_aa: CASSSPSGGAYNEQFF
cdr3_nt: TGTGCCAGCAGTTCGCCGAGCGGGGGGGCCTACAATGAGCAGTTCTTC
clone_size: many
d_call: TRBD2
v_call: TRBV12-3/TRBV12-4
j_call: TRBJ2-1

cdr3_aa: CASSQEHETNEQFF
cdr3_nt: TGTGCCAGCAGCCAAGAGCACGAGACTAATGAGCAGTTCTTC
clone_size: few
d_call: -
v_call: TRBV4-2
j_call: TRBJ2-1

cdr3_aa: CASKRGSGETQYF
cdr3_nt: TGTGCCAGCAAGAGGGGGTCGGGGGAGACCCAGTACTTC
clone_size: -
d_call: -
v_call: TRBV2
j_call: TRBJ2-5

cdr3_aa: CASTGASGGYNEQFF
cdr3_nt: TGTGCCAGCACCGGGGCTAGCGGGGGGTACAATGAGCAGTTCTTC
clone_size: -
d_call: TRBD2
v_call: TRBV6-5
j_call: TRBJ2-1

cdr3_aa: CASSLTPQAVNEELFF
cdr3_nt: TGCGCCAGCAGCTTAACGCCCCAGGCAGTCAACGAGGAGCTGTTTTTT
clone_size: many
d_call: -
v_call: TRBV5-1
j_call: TRBJ2-2

cdr3_aa: CASSQDGVGGYGYTF
cdr3_nt: TGTGCCAGCAGCCAAGATGGGGTCGGTGGCTATGGCTACACCTTC
clone_size: few
d_call: -
v_call: TRBV3-1
j_call: TRBJ1-2

cdr3_aa: CASSRGLSTDTQYF
cdr3_nt: TGTGCCAGCAGCCGGGGTTTAAGCACAGATACGCAGTATTTT
clone_size: many
d_call: -
v_call: TRBV4-2
j_call: TRBJ2-3

cdr3_aa: CASSVSLNTGELFF
cdr3_nt: TGCGCCAGCAGCGTAAGCCTGAACACCGGGGAGCTGTTTTTT
clone_size: -
d_call: -
v_call: TRBV5-1
j_call: TRBJ2-2

cdr3_aa: CASSLQRGDGETQYF
cdr3_nt: TGTGCCAGCAGCCTTCAGCGGGGAGACGGAGAGACCCAGTACTTC
clone_size: many
d_call: TRBD2
v_call: TRBV7-2
j_call: TRBJ2-5

cdr3_aa: CASSYTRNSPLHF
cdr3_nt: TGTGCCAGCAGTTACACGAGGAATTCACCCCTCCACTTT
clone_size: -
d_call: -
v_call: TRBV6-2/TRBV6-3
j_call: TRBJ1-6

cdr3_aa: CASSLAGEAWGSYNSPLHF
cdr3_nt: TGCGCCAGCAGCTTGGCAGGGGAGGCCTGGGGCTCCTATAATTCACCCCTCCACTTT
clone_size: few
d_call: -
v_call: TRBV5-1
j_call: TRBJ1-6

cdr3_aa: CAILGQPAGYGYTF
cdr3_nt: TGTGCCATTCTCGGTCAGCCCGCCGGCTATGGCTACACCTTC
clone_size: -
d_call: -
v_call: TRBV28
j_call: TRBJ1-2

cdr3_aa: CASSFTLGGYTF
cdr3_nt: TGTGCCAGCAGTTTCACTTTGGGGGGCTACACCTTC
clone_size: -
d_call: -
v_call: TRBV12-3/TRBV12-4
j_call: TRBJ1-2

cdr3_aa: CASSSSSGGPSELTQYF
cdr3_nt: TGTGCCAGCAGCTCATCTAGCGGGGGGCCGTCAGAGTTGACGCAGTATTTT
clone_size: many
d_call: TRBD2
v_call: TRBV7-2
j_call: TRBJ2-3

cdr3_aa: CASSQAVAPYNEQFF
cdr3_nt: TGCGCCAGCAGCCAAGCGGTAGCGCCCTACAATGAGCAGTTCTTC
clone_size: many
d_call: -
v_call: TRBV4-3
j_call: TRBJ2-1

cdr3_aa: CASSNRVSSPLHF
cdr3_nt: TGTGCCAGCAGCAACAGGGTGTCTTCACCCCTCCACTTT
clone_size: many
d_call: -
v_call: TRBV7-2
j_call: TRBJ1-6

cdr3_aa: CASSMAGGYQETQYF
cdr3_nt: TGTGCCAGCAGCATGGCGGGGGGGTACCAAGAGACCCAGTACTTC
clone_size: many
d_call: TRBD2
v_call: TRBV11-2
j_call: TRBJ2-5

cdr3_aa: CASSVDRGSGYTF
cdr3_nt: TGTGCCAGCAGCGTAGATCGGGGTAGTGGCTACACCTTC
clone_size: few
d_call: -
v_call: TRBV9
j_call: TRBJ1-2

cdr3_aa: CASSPGGGGTEAFF
cdr3_nt: TGTGCCAGCAGTCCCGGCGGGGGAGGCACTGAAGCTTTCTTT
clone_size: -
d_call: -
v_call: TRBV27
j_call: TRBJ1-1

cdr3_aa: CASSLDHGSNYGYTF
cdr3_nt: TGCGCCAGCAGCTTGGACCACGGATCAAACTATGGCTACACCTTC
clone_size: -
d_call: -
v_call: TRBV5-1
j_call: TRBJ1-2

cdr3_aa: CASSWGRGTDTQYF
cdr3_nt: TGCGCCAGCAGCTGGGGTCGGGGCACAGATACGCAGTATTTT
clone_size: -
d_call: -
v_call: TRBV5-1
j_call: TRBJ2-3

cdr3_aa: CASSQENSPLHF
cdr3_nt: TGCGCCAGCAGCCAAGAGAATTCACCCCTCCACTTT
clone_size: -
d_call: -
v_call: TRBV4-1
j_call: TRBJ1-6

cdr3_aa: CASSGGTGIYEQYF
cdr3_nt: TGCGCCAGCAGCGGGGGGACAGGAATCTACGAGCAGTACTTC
clone_size: -
d_call: TRBD1
v_call: TRBV5-1
j_call: TRBJ2-7

cdr3_aa: CASSLSRDYGYTF
cdr3_nt: TGCGCCAGCAGCTTGAGCAGGGACTATGGCTACACCTTC
clone_size: few
d_call: -
v_call: TRBV5-1
j_call: TRBJ1-2

cdr3_aa: CASRPRGTGTALLQFF
cdr3_nt: TGTGCCAGCAGACCCCGGGGAACCGGGACCGCCTTACTACAGTTCTTC
clone_size: few
d_call: -
v_call: TRBV5-4
j_call: TRBJ2-1

cdr3_aa: CASSQEGGSITQYF
cdr3_nt: TGTGCCAGCAGCCAAGAAGGGGGCAGCATAACGCAGTATTTT
clone_size: few
d_call: TRBD1
v_call: TRBV3-1
j_call: TRBJ2-3

cdr3_aa: CASSEGLDTGELFF
cdr3_nt: TGCGCCAGCAGCGAGGGACTCGACACCGGGGAGCTGTTTTTT
clone_size: few
d_call: -
v_call: TRBV5-1
j_call: TRBJ2-2